Listed below are T cell receptor beta chains from one sample, sequenced in a study of OX40 agonist ivuxolimab in advanced cancers. The repertoire was sequenced with immunoSEQ multiplex PCR; TCRdb's copy has only in-frame clones and lacks some. The table lists 92,000 or so clones, about 80% of them singletons. Sequenced material: CD4+ or CD8+ T cells sorted from blood, taken in a trial of the OX40 agonist ivuxolimab. The receptors derive from an adult with an advanced solid tumor such as melanoma, head and neck, liver or kidney cancer. Each CDR3 is given with its conserved first and last residue.

j_call v_call cdr3_aa
TRBJ1-6 TRBV4-1 CASSLQWAQFNSPLHF
TRBJ1-1 TRBV7-9 CASSFPTGMNTEAFF
TRBJ1-4 TRBV27 CASSSTGTGEKLFF
TRBJ2-7 TRBV13 CASSDRGPIEQYF
TRBJ1-4 TRBV2 CASVGTANEKLFF
TRBJ2-3 TRBV6-5 CASSSGSSTDTQYF
TRBJ1-2 TRBV5-6 CASSLARGDGYTF
TRBJ1-2 TRBV28 CASSNSGTDYGYTF
TRBJ1-2 TRBV7-2 CASSLGGGSGYTF
TRBJ2-2 TRBV2 CASSGDTGELFF
TRBJ2-6 TRBV5-6 CASSLASGTGGANVLTF
TRBJ1-1 TRBV7-2 CASSLAILGTEAFF
TRBJ2-7 TRBV5-1 CASSLQGSDHEQYF
TRBJ1-1 TRBV2 CASRRETGRGTEAFF
TRBJ2-5 TRBV5-1 CASSLDGSGTNSRAQYF
TRBJ1-2 TRBV30 CAWRLTGREYGYTF
TRBJ1-3 TRBV7-9 CASSFTGGNGNTIYF
TRBJ2-7 TRBV5-4 CASSPDRSEQYF
TRBJ2-6 TRBV10-3 CAISDSSGANVLTF
TRBJ2-7 TRBV5-1 CASSPQPASGGNYEQYF
TRBJ2-7 TRBV19 CASSPTPGAYEQYF
TRBJ1-4 TRBV25-1 CASSESGGGRLNEKLFF
TRBJ2-5 TRBV4-1 CASSQLRSQQGEEQYF
TRBJ1-2 TRBV4-3 CASSQERTGSYGYTF
TRBJ2-3 TRBV10-1 CASSDYGLAGAKDTQYF
TRBJ1-2 TRBV4-3 CASSQDPGGNYGYTF
TRBJ1-1 TRBV10-3 CAISLGDMNTEAFF
TRBJ1-2 TRBV7-2 CASSLDPWFGYTF
TRBJ2-7 TRBV14 CASSSGGLTLYEQYF
TRBJ2-1 TRBV7-9 CASSGLGRRGLAGHNEQFF
TRBJ2-7 TRBV30 CAWGLAGAHEQYF
TRBJ2-7 TRBV7-9 CASSFSLNLEQYF
TRBJ2-2 TRBV15 CATSRDSNTGELFF
TRBJ2-7 TRBV19 CASSIGGMTYEQYF
TRBJ2-7 TRBV6-1 CASSDGRAYEQYF
TRBJ2-5 TRBV9 CASSVGGEGGGETQYF
TRBJ1-5 TRBV5-4 CASSLEATGGQPQHF
TRBJ1-2 TRBV11-2 CASSLLAGANYGYTF
TRBJ2-7 TRBV11-2 CASSAVYEQYF
TRBJ2-7 TRBV7-9 CASSSWGHPYEQYF
TRBJ2-2 TRBV7-9 CASSSRTSPNTGELFF
TRBJ1-4 TRBV5-1 CASSLGGPNEKLFF
TRBJ2-1 TRBV6-6 CASSYASGGSGEQFF
TRBJ2-1 TRBV2 CASKGNEQFF
TRBJ1-2 TRBV6-5 CASSTRQGGYTF
TRBJ1-1 TRBV7-9 CASSLAGGTTEAFF
TRBJ2-7 TRBV5-8 CASSLRARYEQYF
TRBJ1-2 TRBV19 CAIRSGQGAGYGYTF
TRBJ2-2 TRBV19 CASSFAGGLTGELFF
TRBJ2-1 TRBV2 CASSEQGANEQFF
TRBJ2-3 TRBV19 CASSVLAGGPVATDTQYF
TRBJ2-3 TRBV4-3 CASSAREGIGDTQYF
TRBJ2-1 TRBV5-6 CASSFAGSSYNEQFF
TRBJ2-7 TRBV6-1 CASSSLVPYEQYF
TRBJ2-7 TRBV7-2 CASSLQGAIPSEQYF